Below, 2 T cell receptor beta chains from the same sample are listed, as sequenced in a study of Tregs in tolerant kidney transplant recipients. TCRdb's copy holds only in-frame clones and misses some; the assay was immunoSEQ multiplex PCR. The sample records some 250,000 clones, around 82% being singletons. Sequencing was carried out using CD4+ T cells from blood. The source of these receptors is a human donor in good health.

V is TRBV19 and J is TRBJ1-5; 10 bases are shared with TRBD1. The J segment lost 5 bases and the V segment lost 2 bases, leaving 9 bases of the junction unmatched. Germline V gene sequence: CDR1 LNHDA, CDR2 SQIVND (reference sequence). The CDR3 sequence is 17 residues long. CDR3 region: CASSILPGQGGHQPQHF. The CDR3 DNA sequence: TGTGCCAGTAGTATACTTCCCGGACAGGGGGGTCATCAGCCCCAGCATTTT. Filled out from reference TRBV19 and TRBJ1-5, the complete variable domain reads DGGITQSPKYLFRKEGQNVTLSCEQNLNHDAMYWYRQDPGQGLRLIYYSQIVNDFQKGDIAEGYSVSREKKESFPLTVTSAQKNPTAFYLCASSILPGQGGHQPQHFGDGTRLSIL.

V gene TRBV19 combines with J gene TRBJ2-7, with TRBD2 as a possible D gene (7 bases). CDR1 is LNHDA, CDR2 SQIVND, per germline (reference sequence). CDR3 length: 15 residues. Trimming stripped 10 bases from V and 2 bases from J, with 21 bases between. The CDR3 region has the DNA TGTGCCACAAACGACCCGGGGGGCAGCACCTACGAGCAGTACTTC. Amino acid sequence: CATNDPGGSTYEQYF.